This TCR beta chain comes out of a study of blood T cell repertoires in COVID-19. Overall study: T cells, B-cell-depleted T cells, or PBMCs supplied cDNA or gDNA.

Libraries were prepared by immunoSEQ multiplex PCR; TCRdb keeps only in-frame clonotypes and omits some of them. The repertoire holds under 40,000 clones, with around three quarters as singletons. Germline-derived CDR1 and CDR2 are SGDLS and YYNGEE. J lost 2 bases, V lost 2 bases, and 9 bases had no gene match. There are 17 residues in the CDR3. The sequence was collected from a woman aged 70-85 years with acute or convalescent COVID-19. J is TRBJ2-3 and V is TRBV9; 9 bases line up with TRBD1. The specimen was peripheral blood. Here the CDR3 DNA reads TGTGCCAGCAGCGTCCGGAACCGGGACAGGGTCACAGATACGCAGTATTTT. Protein sequence: CASSVRNRDRVTDTQYF. Complete variable domain (other parts from reference TRBV9 and TRBJ2-3): DSGVTQTPKHLITATGQRVTLRCSPRSGDLSVYWYQQSLDQGLQFLIQYYNGEERAKGNILERFSAQQFPDLHSELNLSSLELGDSALYFCASSVRNRDRVTDTQYFGPGTRLTVL.